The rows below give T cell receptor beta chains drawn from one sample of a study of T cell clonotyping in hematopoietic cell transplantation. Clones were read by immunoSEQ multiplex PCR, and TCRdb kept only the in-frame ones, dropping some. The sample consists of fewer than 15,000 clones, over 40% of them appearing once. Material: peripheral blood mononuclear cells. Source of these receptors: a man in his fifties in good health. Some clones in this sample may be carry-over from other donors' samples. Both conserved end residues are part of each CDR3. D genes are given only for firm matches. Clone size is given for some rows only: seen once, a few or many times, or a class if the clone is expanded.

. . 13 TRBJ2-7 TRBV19 CASSIGAANEQYF TGTGCCAGTAGTATAGGTGCGGCGAACGAGCAGTACTTC
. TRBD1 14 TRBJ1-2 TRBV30 CAWSWGQRDYGYTF TGTGCCTGGAGCTGGGGACAGAGAGACTATGGCTACACCTTC
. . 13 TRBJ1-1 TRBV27 CASSSSWGAEAFF TGTGCCAGCAGTTCAAGTTGGGGAGCCGAAGCTTTCTTT
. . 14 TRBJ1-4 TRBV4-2 CASSQVRDDEKLFF TGTGCCAGCAGCCAAGTACGCGATGACGAAAAACTGTTTTTT
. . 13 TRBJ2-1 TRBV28 CASSLGTSGEQFF TGTGCCAGCAGTTTGGGGACATCAGGCGAGCAGTTCTTC
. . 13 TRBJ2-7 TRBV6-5 CASSRVGGGEQYF TGTGCCAGCAGTCGGGTTGGTGGGGGCGAGCAGTACTTC
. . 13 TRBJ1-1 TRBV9 CASSGALRTEAFF TGTGCCAGCAGCGGAGCCCTGCGTACTGAAGCTTTCTTT
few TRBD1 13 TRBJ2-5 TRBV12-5 CASGGGQGETQYF TGTGCTAGTGGGGGGGGACAGGGGGAGACCCAGTACTTC
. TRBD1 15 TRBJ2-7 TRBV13 CASSLEGANPYEQYF TGTGCCAGCAGCTTAGAGGGGGCTAACCCCTACGAGCAGTACTTC
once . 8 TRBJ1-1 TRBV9 CASTEAFF TGTGCCAGCACTGAAGCTTTCTTT
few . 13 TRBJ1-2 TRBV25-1 CASSDGTLVGYTF TGTGCCAGCAGTGACGGGACACTGGTCGGCTACACCTTT
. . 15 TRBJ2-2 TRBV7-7 CASSLGTPGDGELFF TGTGCCAGCAGCTTAGGTACCCCCGGGGACGGGGAGCTGTTTTTT
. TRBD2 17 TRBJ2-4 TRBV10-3 CAISESGGVGAKNIQYF TGTGCCATCAGTGAGTCTGGGGGGGTGGGGGCCAAAAACATTCAGTACTTC
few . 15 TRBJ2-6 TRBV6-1 CASSEAGSGANVLTF TGTGCCAGCAGTGAAGCGGGCTCTGGGGCCAACGTCCTGACTTTC
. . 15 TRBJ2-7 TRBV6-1 CASSESGYLSYEQYF TGTGCCAGCAGTGAGTCGGGGTATTTGAGCTACGAGCAGTACTTC
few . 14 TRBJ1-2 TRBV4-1 CASSHQGRNYGYTF TGCGCCAGCAGCCATCAAGGCCGCAACTATGGCTACACCTTC